This T cell receptor beta chain was recovered during a study of tumor-infiltrating lymphocytes in primary liver carcinoma (dated 2017 in TCRdb). Describing the broader study: Of the five patients (three men and two women, aged 30 to 69 years), four had hepatocellular carcinoma and one had combined HCC and intrahepatic cholangiocarcinoma. Each sample produced about 3.65 to 7.5 million productive TCRbeta reads, and read depth showed no significant difference between tissue types. The five patients had tumors staged T1-T3 N0M0, with maximum diameters ranging from roughly 4 to 10 cm. Repertoires from technical replicates were highly reproducible, with mean shared-clone rates roughly 0.9 and correlation coefficients above 0.95. Across five regions of each liver tumor, along with adjacent normal tissue and blood, the study brought together TCRbeta repertoire sequencing, expression microarrays and whole-exome sequencing. TCRbeta repertoire sequencing covered about 35 specimens from 5 patients: roughly 25 tumor regions, 5 adjacent noncancerous liver tissues and 5 peripheral blood samples.

Total RNA and DNA were co-extracted without cell sorting from roughly 20-30 mg of bulk tissue using the AllPrep DNA/RNA mini kit. Between late 2015 and 2016, several patients in China with histopathologically diagnosed primary liver carcinoma had surgical resection. Chronic HBV infection was present in the patients, and the patients were treatment-naive at sampling. Fresh tumor and adjacent tissue pieces were bisected, with one half stored in RNAlater at -80 degrees C and the other half sent for histology. Note on this clonotype: Its antigen is unknown. Because it lacks the conserved phenylalanine or tryptophan at the end, this CDR3 is likely a read error.

A constant-region primer and ProtoScript II reverse transcriptase were used to reverse-transcribe TCRbeta-specific cDNA from approximately 450 ng total RNA. Three nested multiplex PCR rounds, following a slightly modified ARM-PCR procedure, were used to build the TCRbeta libraries. Sample barcodes and Illumina adapters were attached in a final 25-cycle PCR using Deep VentR polymerase. Amplicons of 200-500 bp were gel-purified with a QIAquick gel extraction kit before sequencing. An Illumina HiSeq 2500 was used to sequence the TCRbeta amplicons with 250-bp paired-end reads. Turning to the authors' computational methods: To recover full CDR3 sequences, reads were quality-trimmed using Trimmomatic v0.33 and paired reads were then merged using FLASH v1.2.11. MiGEC v1.2.1b assigned V, D and J germline segments to the rearranged TCRbeta sequences. Clonotype statistics and Shannon-Wiener diversity indices were calculated with VDJtools v1.0.0. Except for diversity analysis, only the 250 most abundant clonotypes of each sample were used in subsequent analyses to reduce sampling bias. TCRdb trimmed public reads at Q25 via fastp, called clones via MiXCR and kept in-frame beta chains. A single entry per CDR3 protein holds the most common genes and DNA from its merged rows. Here the V and J calls rest on TCRdb's processing, not on the authors' analysis. For this sample the table gives about 100,000 distinct CDR3 sequences, of which just over 65% were detected only once. The top ten clones comprise around 30% of the sample.

Here is what the overall study found, with its caveats: Because sequencing covered only the TCR beta chain and unpaired alpha chains were not captured, true repertoire diversity is likely underestimated. The top 250 clones accounted for a significantly greater share of the repertoire in tumors than in blood (p = 0.039). Because the samples were bulk and unsorted, CD4+ and CD8+ T cell repertoires could not be compared. Consistent with antigen-driven expansion, pairs of tumor regions showed higher repertoire overlap (mean about 35%) than either tumor-adjacent pairs (around 17%) or tumor-blood pairs (roughly 15%). The study included only four to six patients, and the authors note findings should be validated in a larger study.

The sample comprised tumor-adjacent normal liver tissue. The clonotype was recovered from a man aged 40-50 years with primary liver carcinoma and hepatitis B virus infection.

The DNA is TGTGCCAGCAGCTTTGTGGGACGACCCGGGGACGGGCAGTTCTCC. It encodes CASSFVGRPGDGQFS. This chain joins TRBV11-1 to TRBJ2-1; the D call could be TRBD1 or TRBD2, with each sharing 5 bases. CDR1 and CDR2, per the germline V gene (reference sequence), are SGHAT and FQDESV. Ends included, the CDR3 has 15 residues. The entry retains the CDR3 DNA only, 45 bases that are in frame from base 1. Trimming costs V 3 bases and J 12 bases, and their ends lie 21 bases apart.